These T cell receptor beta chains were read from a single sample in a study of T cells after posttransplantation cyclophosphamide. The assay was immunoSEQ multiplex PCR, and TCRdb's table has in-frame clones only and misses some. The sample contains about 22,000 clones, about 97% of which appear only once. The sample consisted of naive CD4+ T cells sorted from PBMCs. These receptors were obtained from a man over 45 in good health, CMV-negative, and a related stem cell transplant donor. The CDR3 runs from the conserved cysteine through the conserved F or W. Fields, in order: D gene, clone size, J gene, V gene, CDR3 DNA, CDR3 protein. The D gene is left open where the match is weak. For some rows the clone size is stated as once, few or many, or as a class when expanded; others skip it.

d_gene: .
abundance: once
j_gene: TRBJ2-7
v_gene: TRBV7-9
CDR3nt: TGTGCCAGCAGCTTCGGGTACTCCTCCTACGAGCAGTACTTC
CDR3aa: CASSFGYSSYEQYF

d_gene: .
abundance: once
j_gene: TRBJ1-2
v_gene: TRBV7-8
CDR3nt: TGTGCCAGCAGCTTTGCTATCCAAGAGGGCTACACCTTC
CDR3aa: CASSFAIQEGYTF

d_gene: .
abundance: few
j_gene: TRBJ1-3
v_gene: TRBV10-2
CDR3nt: TGCGCCAGTAGCCCTGGGGGAGGTGGAAACACCATATATTTT
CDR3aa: CASSPGGGGNTIYF

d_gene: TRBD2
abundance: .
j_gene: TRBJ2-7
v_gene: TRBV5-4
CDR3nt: TGTGCAGCCTCACCTAGCGGAAGTTCCTACGAGCAGTACTTC
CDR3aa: CAASPSGSSYEQYF

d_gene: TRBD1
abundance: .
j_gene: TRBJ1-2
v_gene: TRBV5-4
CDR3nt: TGTGCCAGCAGCTTGGGAGGGACAGGGGCTTCTAGTGGCTACACCTTC
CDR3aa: CASSLGGTGASSGYTF

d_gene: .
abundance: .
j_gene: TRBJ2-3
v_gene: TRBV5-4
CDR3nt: TGTGCCAGCAGCTTGGCCGTGCGAGATACGCAGTATTTT
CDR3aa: CASSLAVRDTQYF

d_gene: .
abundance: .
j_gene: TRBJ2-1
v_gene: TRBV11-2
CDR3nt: TGTGCCAGCAGCTTAGGTTTGGGGGGATGGAATGAGCAGTTCTTC
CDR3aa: CASSLGLGGWNEQFF

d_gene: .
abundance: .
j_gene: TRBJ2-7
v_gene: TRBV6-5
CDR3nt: TGTGCCAGCAGTTCACCTAGAAGCTCGTACGAGCAGTACTTC
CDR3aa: CASSSPRSSYEQYF

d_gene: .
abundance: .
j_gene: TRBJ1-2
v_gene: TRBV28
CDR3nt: TGTGCCAGCAGTACTTCAGGGAGCTACACCTTC
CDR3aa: CASSTSGSYTF

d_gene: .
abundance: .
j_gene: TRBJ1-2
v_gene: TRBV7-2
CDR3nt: TGTGCCAGCATAACGGGTCCCGCTTCCTATGGCTACACCTTC
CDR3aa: CASITGPASYGYTF

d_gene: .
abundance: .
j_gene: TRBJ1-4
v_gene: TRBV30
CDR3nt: TGTGCCTGGAGTATCCTGACAGACTTCCTCGGGTTTAATGAAAAACTGTTTTTT
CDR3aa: CAWSILTDFLGFNEKLFF

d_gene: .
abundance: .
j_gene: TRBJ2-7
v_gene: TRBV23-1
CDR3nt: TGCGCCAGCAGTAGAGACACCGTGAGCTCCTACGAGCAGTACTTC
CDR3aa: CASSRDTVSSYEQYF

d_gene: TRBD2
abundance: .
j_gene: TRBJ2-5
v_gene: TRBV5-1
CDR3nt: TGCGCCAGCAGCGCCTCCGGGACTAGCGGGGGGGCAGAGACCCAGTACTTC
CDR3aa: CASSASGTSGGAETQYF

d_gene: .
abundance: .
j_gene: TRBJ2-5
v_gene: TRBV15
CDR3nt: TGTGCCACCAGCAGAGGGGGGGCGGACAGGGAGACCCAGTACTTC
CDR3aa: CATSRGGADRETQYF

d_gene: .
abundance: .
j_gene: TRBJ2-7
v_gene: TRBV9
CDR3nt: TGTGCCAGCAGCGTAAATCCGGACAGCTTCTACGAGCAGTACTTC
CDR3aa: CASSVNPDSFYEQYF

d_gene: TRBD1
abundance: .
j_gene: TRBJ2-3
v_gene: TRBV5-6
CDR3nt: TGTGCCAGCAGCTTGGAGACAGGGAGCACAGATACGCAGTATTTT
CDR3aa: CASSLETGSTDTQYF

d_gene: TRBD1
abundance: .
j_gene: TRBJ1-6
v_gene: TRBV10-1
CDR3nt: TGCGCCAGCAGCCCGGGACAGTCGAATTCACCCCTCCACTTT
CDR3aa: CASSPGQSNSPLHF

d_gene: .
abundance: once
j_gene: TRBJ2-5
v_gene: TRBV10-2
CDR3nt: TGCGCCAGCAGTCCCCAGCGGGAGACCCAGTACTTC
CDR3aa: CASSPQRETQYF

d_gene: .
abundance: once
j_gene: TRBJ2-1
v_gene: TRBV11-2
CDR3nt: TGTGCCAGCAGCTTCACTCTCCAGGCGAATGAGCAGTTCTTC
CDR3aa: CASSFTLQANEQFF

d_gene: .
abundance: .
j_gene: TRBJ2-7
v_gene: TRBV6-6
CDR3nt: TGTGCCAGCAGTTACTCGAGGGGGTCCTACGAGCAGTACTTC
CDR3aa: CASSYSRGSYEQYF

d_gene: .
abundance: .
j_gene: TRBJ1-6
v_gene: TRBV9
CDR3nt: TGTGCCAGCAGCGTGGCAGGGGATAATTCACCCCTCCACTTT
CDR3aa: CASSVAGDNSPLHF

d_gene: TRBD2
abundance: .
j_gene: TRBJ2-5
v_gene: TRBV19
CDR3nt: TGTGCCAGTAGGGTAGCGGGAGCGGGGGAGACCCAGTACTTC
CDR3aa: CASRVAGAGETQYF

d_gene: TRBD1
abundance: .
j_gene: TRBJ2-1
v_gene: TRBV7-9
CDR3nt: TGTGCCAGCAGCCCGGGACAGGGGTTGGTTGATGAGCAGTTCTTC
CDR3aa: CASSPGQGLVDEQFF

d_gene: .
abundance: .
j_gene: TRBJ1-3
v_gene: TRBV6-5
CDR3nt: TGTGCCAGCAGTTACTCGGATAGGGGTGGAAACACCATATATTTT
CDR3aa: CASSYSDRGGNTIYF

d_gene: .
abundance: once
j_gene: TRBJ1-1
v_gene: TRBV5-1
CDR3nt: TGCGCCAGCAGCTTGGCGGGAGGGGGGAACACTGAAGCTTTCTTT
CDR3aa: CASSLAGGGNTEAFF

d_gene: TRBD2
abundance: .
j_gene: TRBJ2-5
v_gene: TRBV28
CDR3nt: TGTGCCAGCAGTTACCTAGCGGGAGGCGCCGAGACCCAGTACTTC
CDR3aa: CASSYLAGGAETQYF

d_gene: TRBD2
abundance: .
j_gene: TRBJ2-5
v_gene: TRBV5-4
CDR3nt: TGTGCCAGCAGCTTGGGCCTGATCTCCGGGGGGGAGACCCAGTACTTC
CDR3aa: CASSLGLISGGETQYF

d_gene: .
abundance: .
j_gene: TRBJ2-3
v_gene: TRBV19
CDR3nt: TGTGCCAGCTCCGACAGGACAGATACGCAGTATTTT
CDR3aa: CASSDRTDTQYF

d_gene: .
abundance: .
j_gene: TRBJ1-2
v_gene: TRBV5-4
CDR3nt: TGTGCCAGCAGTCTGTCCTCGGCAGGGCGCTATGGCTACACCTTC
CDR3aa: CASSLSSAGRYGYTF

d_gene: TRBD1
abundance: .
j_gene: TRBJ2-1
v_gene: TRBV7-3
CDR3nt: TGTGCCAGCAGCTGGACAGGGGGCGCGGCCAATGAGCAGTTCTTC
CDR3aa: CASSWTGGAANEQFF

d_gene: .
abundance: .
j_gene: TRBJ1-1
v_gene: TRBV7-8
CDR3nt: TGTGCCAGCAGCTATCTAACTCCGAACACTGAAGCTTTCTTT
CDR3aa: CASSYLTPNTEAFF

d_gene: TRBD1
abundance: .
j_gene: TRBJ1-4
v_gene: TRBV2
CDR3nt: TGTGCCAGCAGGAGGACAGGGGGCCAATTTAATGAAAAACTGTTTTTT
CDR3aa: CASRRTGGQFNEKLFF

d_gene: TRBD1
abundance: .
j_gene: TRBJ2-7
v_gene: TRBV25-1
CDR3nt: TGTGCCAGCAGTGAGGACAGGTTCTGGGCCTACGAGCAGTACTTC
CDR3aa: CASSEDRFWAYEQYF

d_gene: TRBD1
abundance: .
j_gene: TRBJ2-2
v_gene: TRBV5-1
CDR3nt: TGCGCCAGCAGCTTGGCTCCGGGAAGATGGGACAGTAACACCGGGGAGCTGTTTTTT
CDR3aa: CASSLAPGRWDSNTGELFF

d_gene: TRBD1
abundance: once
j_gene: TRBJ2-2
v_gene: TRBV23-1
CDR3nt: TGCGCCAGCAGTCAAATTGACAGGGCGAACACCGGGGAGCTGTTTTTT
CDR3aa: CASSQIDRANTGELFF

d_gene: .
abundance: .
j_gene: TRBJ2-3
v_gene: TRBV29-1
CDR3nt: TGCAGCGTTGAAGGGGACTTAGGTGGGACGGATACGCAGTATTTT
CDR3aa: CSVEGDLGGTDTQYF

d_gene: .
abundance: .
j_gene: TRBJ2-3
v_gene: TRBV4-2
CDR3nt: TGTGCCAGCAGCCAAGATCGCGGGCAGAATAGCCTCACCCATACGCAGTATTTT
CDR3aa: CASSQDRGQNSLTHTQYF

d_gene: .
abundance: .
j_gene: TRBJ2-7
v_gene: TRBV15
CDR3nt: TGTGCCACCAGCAGAGCAAGAGGGAGCTACGAGCAGTACTTC
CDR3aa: CATSRARGSYEQYF

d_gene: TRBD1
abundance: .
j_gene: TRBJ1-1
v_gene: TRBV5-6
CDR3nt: TGTGCCAGCAGCCTCGACAGGGTTAGTGAAGCTTTCTTT
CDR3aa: CASSLDRVSEAFF

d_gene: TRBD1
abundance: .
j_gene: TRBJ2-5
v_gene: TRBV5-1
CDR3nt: TGCGCCAGCAGCTTGGACGGACAGGGGTCAGAGACCCAGTACTTC
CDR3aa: CASSLDGQGSETQYF

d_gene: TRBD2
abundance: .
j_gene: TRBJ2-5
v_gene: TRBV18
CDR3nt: TGTGCCAGCTCACCACTAGCGGGGGGCCAAGAGACCCAGTACTTC
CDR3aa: CASSPLAGGQETQYF

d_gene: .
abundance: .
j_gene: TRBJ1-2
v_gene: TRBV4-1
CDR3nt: TGCGCCAGCAGCCAAGATAATCGAGGTCCTGGCTACACCTTC
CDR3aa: CASSQDNRGPGYTF

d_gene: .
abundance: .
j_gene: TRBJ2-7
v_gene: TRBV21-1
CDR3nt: TGTGCCAGCAGCAAAGCGCGACAGGGCCACGGGTACGAGCAGTACTTC
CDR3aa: CASSKARQGHGYEQYF

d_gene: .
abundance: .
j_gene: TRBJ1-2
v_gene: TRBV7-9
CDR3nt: TGTGCCAGCAGCTTGGGGGTGAGGACAGCCTATGGCTACACCTTC
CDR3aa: CASSLGVRTAYGYTF

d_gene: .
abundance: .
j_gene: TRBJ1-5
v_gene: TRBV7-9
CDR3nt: TGTGCCAGCAGCCCGATGTCCGGGGGTAGCAATCAGCCCCAGCATTTT
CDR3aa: CASSPMSGGSNQPQHF

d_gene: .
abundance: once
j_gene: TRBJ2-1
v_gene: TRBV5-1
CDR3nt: TGCGCCAGCAGCTCGACTACGCCGATTGGTGAGCAGTTCTTC
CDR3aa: CASSSTTPIGEQFF

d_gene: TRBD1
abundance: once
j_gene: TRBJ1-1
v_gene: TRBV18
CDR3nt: TGTGCCAGCTCATCGGGACAGCTTATGGAAGCTTTCTTT
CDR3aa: CASSSGQLMEAFF

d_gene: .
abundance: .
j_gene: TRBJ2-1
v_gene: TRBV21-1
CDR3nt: TGTGCCAGCAGCCGGGACAGGGGAATTGATGAGCAGTTCTTC
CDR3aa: CASSRDRGIDEQFF

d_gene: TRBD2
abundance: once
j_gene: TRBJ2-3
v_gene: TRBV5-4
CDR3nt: TGTGCCAGCAGCTTGGCAAGCGGGGTGAATACGCAGTATTTT
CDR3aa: CASSLASGVNTQYF

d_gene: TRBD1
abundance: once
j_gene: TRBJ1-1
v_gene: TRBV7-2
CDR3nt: TGTGCCAGCAGTTTTTCACGGGACAGGGGTCCCTCCCGCTTCTTT
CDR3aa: CASSFSRDRGPSRFF